There are a few counts of the clone carrying this T cell receptor beta chain. These data belong to a study of T cell repertoires in cytomegalovirus infection. The wider study: An indication of both CMV infection and matching HLA type came from public TCR beta signatures.

The germline gives CDR1 LNHDA, CDR2 SQIVND (reference sequence). This CDR3 is built from 13 residues. The V and J ends lost 7 bases and 6 bases, in that order; junction bases with no gene match: 3. TCRdb re-derived calls from the reads in MiXCR, one entry per CDR3 protein. The sample contains around 260,000 distinct CDR3 sequences, 9.1% of which appear only once. Sequenced input: PBMCs. This receptor was identified in a human donor in good health (CMV status not recorded). Some clones in this sample may be carry-over from other donors' samples. The rearrangement joins TRBV19 to TRBJ1-6; 7 bases map to TRBD1. CDR3 in DNA: TGTGCCAGTAACCGGGACAGTAATTCACCCCTCCACTTT. This codes for CASNRDSNSPLHF.